This T cell receptor (beta chain) was identified during a study of response to subunit inactivated influenza vaccine. Study-wide results and caveats: It was suggested by the authors that few new T cells are recruited by each seasonal influenza vaccination.

From the RT-PCR reads, TCRdb called clonotypes with MiXCR, one entry per CDR3 protein. There are 590,000 or so distinct CDR3 sequences in the sample; about 15% occur only once, and 6% to 9.5% lies in the top ten. The sample holds a few counts of this clonotype. Its antigen is undetermined. This specimen consisted of PBMCs from blood, obtained around 14 days before vaccination. The sequence came from a man aged 50 to 59 who received an inactivated influenza vaccine.

The DNA of the CDR3 is TGTGCCAGCAGCTTAACACCCCAGGAGGAGACCCAGTACTTC. Its protein is CASSLTPQEETQYF. This chain connects TRBV7-2 to TRBJ2-5; no reliable D call. Trimming took 2 bases from V and 5 from J, leaving 12 bases between them. The CDR3 has 14 amino acids. Germline values: CDR1 SGHTA, CDR2 FQGNSA.